Given below is one T cell receptor (beta chain) in context. Its target is not known. The germline V and J ends were trimmed by 6 bases and 4 bases, with 17 bases remaining between them. The V gene's germline CDR1 is ENHRY and CDR2 SYGVKD. This CDR3 region has 15 residues. TCRdb reprocessed the RT-PCR reads via MiXCR and lists one record per CDR3 protein. The sample shows more than 200,000 distinct CDR3 sequences, 10% to 15% of them seen only once. The data are from a study of response to subunit inactivated influenza vaccine. Study observations and caveats: The authors suggested that every seasonal influenza vaccination recruits few new T cells.

The chain joins TRBV10-3 to TRBJ2-3; D may be TRBD2 (7 bases). The clonotype comes from a man aged 50 to 60 who received an inactivated influenza vaccine. The material was non-naive T cells sorted from PBMCs, obtained less than 15 days before vaccination. The CDR3 loop reads CAISQGRETADTQYF. CDR3 DNA sequence: TGTGCCATCAGCCAGGGGAGGGAGACCGCAGATACGCAGTATTTT.